The 26 T cell receptor beta chains below were found in one sample sequenced in a study of cytomegalovirus exposure and HLA in healthy donors. Sequencing used immunoSEQ multiplex PCR; TCRdb keeps in-frame clones, though not all of them. The sample includes 90,000 to 140,000 clones, about 86% of them seen just once. Sequences were obtained from PBMCs. Source of these receptors: a woman aged 18-30 years in good health and CMV-seropositive.

The chain couples TRBV2 to TRBJ2-3; 9 positions agree with TRBD1. Germline V gene sequence: CDR1 SNHLY, CDR2 FYNNEI. CDR3 size: 15 residues. With 6 bases clipped from V and 1 base from J, the junction kept 5 bases outside the gene matches. This CDR3 is CASRLQGARTDTQYF. DNA of the CDR3: TGTGCCAGCAGACTACAGGGGGCGCGCACAGATACGCAGTATTTT.

The chain employs TRBV18 and TRBJ2-7; tentatively, D is TRBD2 (6 bases). Germline lookup yields CDR1 KGHSH and CDR2 LQKENI. This CDR3 is 15 amino acids long. V dropped 2 bases and J dropped 1 base, with 12 bases sitting between them. This chain's CDR3 is CASSPSGGQSYEQYF. DNA of the CDR3: TGTGCCAGCTCACCATCTGGAGGGCAGTCCTACGAGCAGTACTTC.

J is TRBJ1-5 and V is TRBV11-2, with D unclear. Trimming took off 0 bases at V and 7 bases at J, with 7 bases between the two ends. Germline V gene data show CDR1 as SGHAT and CDR2 as FQNNGV. This CDR3 has 13 amino acids. The CDR3 sequence is CASSLERFQPQHF. Written as DNA, the CDR3 is TGTGCCAGCAGCTTAGAGAGGTTCCAGCCCCAGCATTTT.

This clone has only one observation. This sequence joins TRBV7-6 and TRBJ1-3; D might be TRBD1 (6 bases). This CDR3 region has 15 residues. Deletions cut 5 bases from V and 0 bases from J, with 11 bases between. Germline V lookup: CDR1 SGHVS, CDR2 FNYEAQ. DNA of the CDR3: TGTGCCAGCAGCCGCAGGGGAAACTCTGGAAACACCATATATTTT. It translates to CASSRRGNSGNTIYF.

V usage is TRBV5-1 and J usage is TRBJ2-5; a weak D match, TRBD2 (6 bases). CDR3 size: 14 residues. Trimming left V 3 bases short and J 5 bases short, with 14 bases between. CDR1 is SGHRS and CDR2 is YFSETQ in the germline V gene. This CDR3 is CASSSGRRVETQYF. The DNA of the CDR3 is TGCGCCAGCAGCTCCGGCCGGAGGGTGGAGACCCAGTACTTC.

For this clone: Other DNA sequences in the same sample also yield this CDR3. The rearrangement links TRBV20-1 to TRBJ2-5; D not certain. The CDR3 is 10 amino acids. Trimming took off 4 bases at V and 4 bases at J, with 4 bases between the two ends. Germline CDR1 reads DFQATT; CDR2 reads SNEGSKA (reference sequence). CDR3 amino acids: CSAMRETQYF. CDR3 in DNA: TGCAGTGCTATGAGAGAGACCCAGTACTTC.

The chain couples TRBV6-1 to TRBJ2-5, with TRBD2 matching over 9 bases. J lost 4 bases, V lost 1 base, and 7 bases had no gene match. The germline CDR1 and CDR2 sequences are MNHNS and SASEGT. The CDR3 consists of 16 residues. This CDR3 reads CASSEGGSGGGETQYF. The DNA for the CDR3 is TGTGCCAGCAGTGAAGGGGGTAGCGGGGGCGGAGAGACCCAGTACTTC.

DNA of the CDR3: TGTGCCAGCAGTTTTGGCGCGGGAGGGCGTGAGACCCAGTACTTC. Translating gives CASSFGAGGRETQYF. The chain has TRBV27 and TRBJ2-5, with 9 bases lining up with TRBD2. The CDR3 has 15 amino acids. V was clipped by 3 bases and J by 5 bases; unmatched bases: 7. From germline, CDR1 is MNHEY and CDR2 SMNVEV (reference sequence).

This clone was counted only a few times. V gene TRBV10-1 combines with J gene TRBJ2-5, with TRBD1 matching 9 bases. The CDR3 is 12 amino acids. Looked up from germline, CDR1 is WNHNN and CDR2 is SYGVQD (reference sequence). Unmatched junction bases numbered 5, after V lost 7 bases and J lost 8 bases. CDR3 nucleotides: TGCGCCAGCATTGACAGGGGGGACACCCAGTACTTC. Translating gives CASIDRGDTQYF.

The J gene is TRBJ1-4, the V gene TRBV28; TRBD1 matches 7 bases. Germline V gene data show CDR1 as MDHEN and CDR2 as SYDVKM. The length of the CDR3 is 15 residues. The V gene end was trimmed by 7 bases and the J gene end by 10 bases; junction bases not matched to a gene: 15. The CDR3 here is CASNVQQGSGGKLFF. As DNA, the CDR3 is TGTGCCAGCAACGTTCAACAGGGGTCAGGGGGAAAACTGTTTTTT.

J is TRBJ1-5 and V is TRBV28, with D unclear. This CDR3 spans 14 amino acids. With 2 bases removed from V and 4 bases from J, the gap between germline ends came to 9 bases. CDR1 and CDR2 (germline): MDHEN, SYDVKM. The CDR3 nucleotides are TGTGCCAGCAGTTTAGAAAACCTAAATCAGCCCCAGCATTTT. The encoded protein is CASSLENLNQPQHF.

This chain joins TRBV2 and TRBJ2-1, with D uncertain. This CDR3 is built from 11 residues. Germline assignment: CDR1 SNHLY and CDR2 FYNNEI. The germline V and J ends were trimmed by 0 bases and 8 bases, with 2 bases remaining between them. The CDR3 here is CASSEAYEQFF. CDR3 sequence (DNA): TGTGCCAGCAGTGAAGCCTATGAGCAGTTCTTC.

The genes are TRBV19 and TRBJ1-5; no clear D. V lost 2 bases and J lost 7, with 12 bases in between. Germline V gives CDR1 LNHDA, CDR2 SQIVND (reference sequence). The CDR3 covers 14 residues. The CDR3 reads CASSISPGFQPQHF. DNA of the CDR3: TGTGCCAGTAGTATATCACCCGGGTTCCAGCCCCAGCATTTT.

The CDR3 is CASSPGLSQETQYF. The DNA for the CDR3 is TGTGCCAGCAGCCCGGGACTCTCCCAAGAGACCCAGTACTTC. The rearrangement uses TRBV5-4 and TRBJ2-5; D possibly corresponds to TRBD2 (6 bases). The CDR3 extends over 14 amino acids. Trimming removed 4 bases at V and 1 base at J, with 11 bases between. Germline CDR1 is SGHNT and CDR2 is YYREEE (reference sequence).

The chain carries TRBV19 and TRBJ1-1, with 9 bases identical to TRBD1. With V trimmed by 6 bases and J by 6 bases, 11 bases remained unmatched. CDR1 is LNHDA, CDR2 SQIVND, per germline (reference sequence). The CDR3 sequence is 15 residues long. Here the CDR3 reads CASRPYRDRVPEAFF. The CDR3 DNA reads as TGTGCCAGTAGACCCTACCGGGACAGGGTACCTGAAGCTTTCTTT.

In this sample, this clone turned up once. V gene TRBV5-4 combines with J gene TRBJ1-2; possibly TRBD1 for D (6 bases). The CDR3 is 14 residues long. V was clipped by 6 bases and J by 3 bases, with 15 bases between them. Germline V gives CDR1 SGHNT, CDR2 YYREEE (reference sequence). DNA of the CDR3: TGTGCCAGCACCTGGGGGCAGTCCGACTATGGCTACACCTTC. Translating it yields CASTWGQSDYGYTF.

CDR3 amino acids: CATSSEPGQETQYF. The CDR3 DNA sequence: TGTGCCACCAGCAGCGAACCAGGGCAGGAGACCCAGTACTTC. This chain uses TRBV15 with TRBJ2-5; TRBD1 might be the D (5 bases). The CDR3 covers 14 residues. V was shortened by 3 bases and J by 5 bases, with 13 bases between the two germline ends. CDR1 LNHNV and CDR2 YYDKDF come from the germline V gene (reference sequence).

The chain carries TRBV7-8 and TRBJ1-4; D is undetermined. The CDR3 contains 15 residues. In germline, CDR1 is SGHVS, CDR2 FQNEAQ. Trimming removed 5 bases at V and 0 bases at J, with 10 bases between. The CDR3 sequence is CASSRLEATNEKLFF. The CDR3 region has the DNA TGTGCCAGCAGCCGCCTAGAGGCAACTAATGAAAAACTGTTTTTT.

For the CDR3, the DNA is TGTGCCAGCAGTTTATTAGCTTTCAACTCCTATAATTCACCCCTCCACTTT. The encoded protein is CASSLLAFNSYNSPLHF. This chain uses TRBV27 with TRBJ1-6; D is unresolved. Trimming cost V 1 base and J 0 bases, with 10 bases left between them. This CDR3 is 17 amino acids long. CDR1 and CDR2 (germline): MNHEY, SMNVEV (reference sequence).

In its sample, this clone was seen a few times. The rearrangement uses TRBV5-1 and TRBJ1-5; possibly TRBD1 for D (5 bases). The CDR3 is 13 amino acids. With 3 bases removed from V and 5 bases from J, the gap between germline ends came to 9 bases. Germline V CDR1 and CDR2: SGHRS, YFSETQ. CDR3 sequence: CASSSGMDQPQHF. The CDR3 DNA reads TGCGCCAGCAGCTCAGGGATGGATCAGCCCCAGCATTTT.

The chain couples TRBV5-1 to TRBJ2-7; a possible D gene is TRBD2 (5 bases). The CDR3 has 15 amino acids. Germline V lookup: CDR1 SGHRS, CDR2 YFSETQ. The germline V and J ends were trimmed by 5 bases and 3 bases, with 18 bases remaining between them. For the CDR3, the DNA is TGCGCCAGCAGAAAGCTCTCGGAGGATTACTACGAGCAGTACTTC. Translation: CASRKLSEDYYEQYF.

In the case of this clone: Other DNA sequences in the sample encode the same CDR3. The chain carries TRBV15 and TRBJ1-2, with D possibly TRBD1 on 5 matching bases. The CDR3 length is 14 residues. CDR1 LNHNV and CDR2 YYDKDF come from the germline V gene (reference sequence). The V end lost 0 bases, the J end lost 4 bases, and 9 bases lay between the germline ends. The CDR3 DNA reads TGTGCCACCAGCAGAGATAGGGGTAGCTATGGCTACACCTTC. Translation: CATSRDRGSYGYTF.

This CDR3 is CASSLERGLANNSPLHF. CDR3 sequence (DNA): TGTGCCAGCAGCTTGGAAAGAGGGTTGGCGAATAATTCACCCCTCCACTTT. The gene calls are TRBV5-4 and TRBJ1-6; D remains ambiguous. V was shortened by 0 bases and J by 5 bases, with 15 bases between the two germline ends. Germline CDR1 is SGHNT and CDR2 is YYREEE (reference sequence). This CDR3 contains 17 residues. Together with reference TRBV5-4 and TRBJ1-6, the CDR3 gives the full variable domain: ETGVTQSPTHLIKTRGQQVTLRCSSQSGHNTVSWYQQALGQGPQFIFQYYREEENGRGNFPPRFSGLQFPNYSSELNVNALELDDSALYLCASSLERGLANNSPLHFGNGTRLTVT.

The rearrangement uses TRBV6-5 and TRBJ2-2; weak D call: TRBD1 (6 bases). V lost 5 bases, J lost 4 bases, and 8 bases lay in between. The CDR3 has 13 residues. Germline assignment: CDR1 MNHEY and CDR2 SVGAGI. The CDR3, as DNA: TGTGCCAGCAGTCAGACAGGCACCGGGGAGCTGTTTTTT. It codes for CASSQTGTGELFF.

The CDR3 protein is CASSPGTGSNQPQHF. CDR3 DNA: TGTGCCAGCAGCCCCGGGACAGGAAGCAATCAGCCCCAGCATTTT. The chain links TRBV11-1 to TRBJ1-5; 8 bases are shared with TRBD1. This CDR3 is built from 15 residues. CDR1 is SGHAT and CDR2 is FQDESV in the germline V gene (reference sequence). The V and J ends lost 5 bases and 1 base, in that order; junction bases with no gene match: 4.

This clone was counted once. The chain joins TRBV1 to TRBJ1-5; the table's TRBD1 call for D was not verified on the DNA. TRBV1 is given as a pseudogene. The CDR3 extends over 14 amino acids. The CDR3, as DNA: TGCACCAGCAACACTCAGGGGGAATATCAGCCCCAGCATTTT. Amino acid sequence: CTSNTQGEYQPQHF.